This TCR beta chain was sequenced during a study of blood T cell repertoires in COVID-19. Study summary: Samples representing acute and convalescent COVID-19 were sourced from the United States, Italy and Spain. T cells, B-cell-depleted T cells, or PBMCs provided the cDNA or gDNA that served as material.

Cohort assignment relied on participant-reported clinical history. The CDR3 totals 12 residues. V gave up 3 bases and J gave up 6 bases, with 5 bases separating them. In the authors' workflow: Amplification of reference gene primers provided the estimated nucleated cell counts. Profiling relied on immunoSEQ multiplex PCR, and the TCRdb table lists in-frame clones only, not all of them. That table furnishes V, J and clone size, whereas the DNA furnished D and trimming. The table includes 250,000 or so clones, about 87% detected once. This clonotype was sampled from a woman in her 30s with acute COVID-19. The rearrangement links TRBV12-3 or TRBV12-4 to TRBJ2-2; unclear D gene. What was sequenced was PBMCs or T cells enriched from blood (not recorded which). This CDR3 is CASSFRPGELFF. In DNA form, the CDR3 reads TGTGCCAGCAGTTTCCGTCCCGGGGAGCTGTTTTTT.